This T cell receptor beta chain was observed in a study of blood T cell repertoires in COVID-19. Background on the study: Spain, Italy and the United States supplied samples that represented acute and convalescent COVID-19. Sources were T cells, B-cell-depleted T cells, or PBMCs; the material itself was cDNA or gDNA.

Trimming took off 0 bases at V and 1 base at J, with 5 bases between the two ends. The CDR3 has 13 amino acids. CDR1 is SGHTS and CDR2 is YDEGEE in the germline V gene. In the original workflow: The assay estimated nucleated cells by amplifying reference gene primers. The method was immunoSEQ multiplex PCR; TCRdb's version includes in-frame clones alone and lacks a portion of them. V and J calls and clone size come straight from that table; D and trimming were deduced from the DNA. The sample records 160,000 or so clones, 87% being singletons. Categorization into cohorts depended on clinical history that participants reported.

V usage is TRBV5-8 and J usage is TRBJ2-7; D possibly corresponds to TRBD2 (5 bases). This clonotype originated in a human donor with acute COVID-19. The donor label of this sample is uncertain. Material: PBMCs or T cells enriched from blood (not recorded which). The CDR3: CASSLAGSYEQYF. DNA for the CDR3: TGTGCCAGCAGCTTGGCGGGGTCCTACGAGCAGTACTTC.